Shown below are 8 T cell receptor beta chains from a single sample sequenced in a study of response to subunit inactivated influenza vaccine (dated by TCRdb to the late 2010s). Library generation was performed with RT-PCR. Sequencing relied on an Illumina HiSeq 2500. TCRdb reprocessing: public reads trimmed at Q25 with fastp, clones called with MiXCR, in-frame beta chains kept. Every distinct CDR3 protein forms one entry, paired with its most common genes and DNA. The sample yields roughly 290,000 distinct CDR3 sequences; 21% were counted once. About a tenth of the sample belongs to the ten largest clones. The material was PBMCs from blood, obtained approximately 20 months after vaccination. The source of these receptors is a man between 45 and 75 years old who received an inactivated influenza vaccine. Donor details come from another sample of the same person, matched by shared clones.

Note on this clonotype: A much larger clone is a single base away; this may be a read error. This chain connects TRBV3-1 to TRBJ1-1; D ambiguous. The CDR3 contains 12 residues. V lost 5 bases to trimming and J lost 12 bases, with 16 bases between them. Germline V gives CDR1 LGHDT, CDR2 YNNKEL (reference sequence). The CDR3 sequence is CASSYPEEMTFF. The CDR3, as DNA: TGTGCCAGCAGCTATCCTGAGGAGATGACTTTCTTT.

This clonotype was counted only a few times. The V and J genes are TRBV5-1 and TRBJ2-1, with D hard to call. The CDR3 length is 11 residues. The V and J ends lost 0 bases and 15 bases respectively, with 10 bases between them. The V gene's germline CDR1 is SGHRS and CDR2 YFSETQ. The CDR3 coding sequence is TGCGCCAGCAGCTTGGCCGGAGAAAGGTTCTTC. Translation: CASSLAGERFF.

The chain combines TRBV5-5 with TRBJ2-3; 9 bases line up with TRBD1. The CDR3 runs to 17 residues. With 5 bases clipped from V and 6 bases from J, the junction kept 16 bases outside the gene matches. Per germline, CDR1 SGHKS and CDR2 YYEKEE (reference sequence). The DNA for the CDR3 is TGTGCCAGCAGTGGGATGAGGGGGACAGGGCTTTTCGATACGCAGTATTTT. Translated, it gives CASSGMRGTGLFDTQYF.

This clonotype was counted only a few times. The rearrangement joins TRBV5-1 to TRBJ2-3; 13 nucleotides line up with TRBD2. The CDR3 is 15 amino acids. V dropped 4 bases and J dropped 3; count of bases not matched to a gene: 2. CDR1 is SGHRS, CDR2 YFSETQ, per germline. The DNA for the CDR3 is TGCGCCAGCAGCGAACTAGCGGGAGGGACAGATACGCAGTATTTT. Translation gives CASSELAGGTDTQYF.

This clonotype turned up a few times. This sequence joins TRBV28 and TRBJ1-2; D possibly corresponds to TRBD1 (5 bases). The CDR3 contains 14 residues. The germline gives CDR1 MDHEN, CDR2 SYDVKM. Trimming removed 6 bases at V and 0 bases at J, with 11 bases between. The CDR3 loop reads CASRGMTANYGYTF. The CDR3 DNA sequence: TGTGCCAGCAGGGGGATGACAGCTAACTATGGCTACACCTTC.

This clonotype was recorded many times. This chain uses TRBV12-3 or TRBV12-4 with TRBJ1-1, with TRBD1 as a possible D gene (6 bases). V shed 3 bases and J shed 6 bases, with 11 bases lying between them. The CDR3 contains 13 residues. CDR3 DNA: TGTGCCAGCAGTTTCGTACAGGGCTCTGAAGCTTTCTTT. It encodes CASSFVQGSEAFF.

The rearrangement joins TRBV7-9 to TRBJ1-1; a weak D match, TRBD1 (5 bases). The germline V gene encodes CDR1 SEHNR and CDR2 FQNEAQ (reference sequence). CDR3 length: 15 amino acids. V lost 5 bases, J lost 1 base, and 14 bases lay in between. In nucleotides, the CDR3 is TGTGCCAGCAGCCCTGGGGCGGGGCCGAACACTGAAGCTTTCTTT. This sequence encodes CASSPGAGPNTEAFF.

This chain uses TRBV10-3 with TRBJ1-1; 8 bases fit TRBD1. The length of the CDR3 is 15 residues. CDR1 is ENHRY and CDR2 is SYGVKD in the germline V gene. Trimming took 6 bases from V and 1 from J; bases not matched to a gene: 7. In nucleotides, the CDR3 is TGTGCCATCAGCCCGAGACAGGGGTCGAACACTGAAGCTTTCTTT. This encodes CAISPRQGSNTEAFF.